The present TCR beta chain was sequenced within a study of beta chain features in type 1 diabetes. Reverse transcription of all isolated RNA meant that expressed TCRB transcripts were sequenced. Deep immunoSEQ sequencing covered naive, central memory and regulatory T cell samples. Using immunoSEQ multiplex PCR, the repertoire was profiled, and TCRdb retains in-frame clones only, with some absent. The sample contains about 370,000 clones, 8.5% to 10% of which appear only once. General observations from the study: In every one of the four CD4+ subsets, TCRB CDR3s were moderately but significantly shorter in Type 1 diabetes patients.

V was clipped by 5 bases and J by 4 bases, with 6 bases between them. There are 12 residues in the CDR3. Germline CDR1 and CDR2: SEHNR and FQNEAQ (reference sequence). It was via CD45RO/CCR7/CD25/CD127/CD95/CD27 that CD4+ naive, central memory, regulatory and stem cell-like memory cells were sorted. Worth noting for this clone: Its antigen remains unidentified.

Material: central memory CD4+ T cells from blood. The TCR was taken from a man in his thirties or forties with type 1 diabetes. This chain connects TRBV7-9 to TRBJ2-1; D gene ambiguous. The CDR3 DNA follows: TGTGCCAGCAGCCATCTTTACAATGAGCAGTTCTTC. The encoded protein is CASSHLYNEQFF. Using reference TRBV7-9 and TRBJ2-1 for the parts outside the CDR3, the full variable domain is DTGVSQNPRHKITKRGQNVTFRCDPISEHNRLYWYRQTLGQGPEFLTYFQNEAQLEKSRLLSDRFSAERPKGSFSTLEIQRTEQGDSAMYLCASSHLYNEQFFGPGTRLTVL.